The rows below give T cell receptor beta chains drawn from one sample of a study of T cell responses to AZD1222 COVID-19 vaccine. TCRdb's copy holds only in-frame clones and misses some; the assay was immunoSEQ multiplex PCR. The table lists roughly 110,000 clones, 90% of them singletons. The sequencing used peripheral blood, collected 28 days after the second AZD1222 dose. The origin of the receptors is an adult who received the AZD1222 COVID-19 vaccine. The CDR3 runs from the conserved cysteine through the conserved F or W. Each record gives: J gene, clone size, D gene, V gene, CDR3 protein, CDR3 DNA. A D gene is named only where the DNA matches it firmly. Rows give clone size only sometimes, using once, few, many, or a class for an expanded clone.

>TRBJ1-2|.|TRBD1|TRBV7-6
CASSHGTGSYGYTF
TGTGCCAGCAGCCACGGGACAGGGAGCTATGGCTACACCTTC
>TRBJ2-7|.|.|TRBV30
CAWIIAEGSEQYF
TGTGCCTGGATAATAGCTGAGGGTAGCGAGCAGTACTTC
>TRBJ2-3|.|.|TRBV19
CASKLLSTDTQYF
TGTGCCAGTAAGCTACTGAGCACAGATACGCAGTATTTT
>TRBJ2-7|.|.|TRBV9
CASSVRDDSYEQYF
TGTGCCAGCAGCGTCCGGGATGATTCCTACGAGCAGTACTTC
>TRBJ2-7|once|TRBD1|TRBV5-1
CASRADGQGWYEQYF
TGCGCCAGCAGGGCGGATGGACAGGGGTGGTACGAGCAGTACTTC
>TRBJ1-3|.|.|TRBV6-6
CASSPRRPINTIYF
TGTGCCAGCAGCCCCCGGCGCCCTATAAACACCATATATTTT
>TRBJ1-1|once|.|TRBV6-5
CASSYSLLAQATEAFF
TGTGCCAGCAGTTACTCGTTGCTAGCGCAGGCCACTGAAGCTTTCTTT
>TRBJ2-5|.|TRBD2|TRBV6-2/TRBV6-3
CASSYPSGGQETQYF
TGTGCCAGCAGTTACCCTAGCGGGGGCCAAGAGACCCAGTACTTC
>TRBJ1-4|.|.|TRBV7-9
CASSPRNPGEKLFF
TGTGCCAGCAGCCCGCGAAACCCGGGGGAAAAACTGTTTTTT
>TRBJ1-1|.|.|TRBV30
CAWSDWGQSSEAFF
TGTGCCTGGAGTGACTGGGGGCAGAGTAGTGAAGCTTTCTTT
>TRBJ1-3|.|TRBD1|TRBV5-1
CASSRQGEIGNTIYF
TGCGCCAGCAGCCGACAGGGGGAAATTGGAAACACCATATATTTT
>TRBJ2-7|.|.|TRBV7-8
CASSPWTDGWAYEQYF
TGTGCCAGCAGCCCATGGACAGACGGCTGGGCCTACGAGCAGTACTTC
>TRBJ2-3|.|.|TRBV6-5
CARNTDTQYF
TGTGCCAGGAACACAGATACGCAGTATTTT
>TRBJ1-6|.|.|TRBV7-2
CASSLVPQGTNSPLHF
TGTGCCAGCAGCTTAGTCCCCCAGGGCACGAATTCACCCCTCCACTTT
>TRBJ2-3|.|TRBD2|TRBV6-2/TRBV6-3
CASSGSGGPTNTQYF
TGTGCCAGCAGTGGTAGCGGGGGCCCGACAAATACGCAGTATTTT
>TRBJ2-4|.|TRBD1|TRBV7-2
CASSLRQGENIQYF
TGTGCCAGCAGCTTGAGACAGGGGGAAAACATTCAGTACTTC
>TRBJ1-6|.|.|TRBV18
CASSPLEGGNSPLHF
TGTGCCAGCTCACCTTTGGAGGGAGGGAATTCACCCCTCCACTTT
>TRBJ1-2|.|TRBD1|TRBV7-9
CASSSIPGQRNSNYGYTF
TGTGCCAGCAGCTCGATACCGGGACAGCGGAATTCTAACTATGGCTACACCTTC
>TRBJ1-5|.|.|TRBV19
CASSGQANNQPQHF
TGTGCCAGTAGTGGCCAGGCAAACAATCAGCCCCAGCATTTT
>TRBJ1-4|.|TRBD1|TRBV7-8
CASSPRQGENEKLFF
TGTGCCAGCAGCCCCAGGCAGGGGGAAAATGAAAAACTGTTTTTT
>TRBJ2-7|.|.|TRBV2
CASQNSYEQYF
TGTGCCAGCCAAAATTCCTACGAGCAGTACTTC
>TRBJ2-7|once|.|TRBV11-2
CASSSMREQYF
TGTGCCAGCAGCTCCATGCGCGAGCAGTACTTC
>TRBJ1-2|.|.|TRBV6-5
CASLGEGGDYGYTF
TGTGCCAGCTTAGGAGAGGGAGGGGACTATGGCTACACCTTC
>TRBJ2-2|.|.|TRBV9
CASSSLWGELFF
TGTGCCAGCAGCTCTCTTTGGGGGGAGCTGTTTTTT
>TRBJ1-2|.|.|TRBV2
CASSEMGPLGYTF
TGTGCCAGCAGTGAGATGGGCCCCTTGGGCTACACCTTC
>TRBJ1-1|.|.|TRBV9
CASSVTGGRNTEAFF
TGTGCCAGCAGCGTTACCGGTGGACGGAACACTGAAGCTTTCTTT
>TRBJ1-3|.|.|TRBV21-1
CASSKLSQGARGSGNTIYF
TGTGCCAGCAGCAAACTGTCGCAGGGGGCGCGAGGATCTGGAAACACCATATATTTT
>TRBJ2-5|.|.|TRBV6-5
CASWTPTTAQYF
TGTGCCAGCTGGACCCCAACGACGGCCCAGTACTTC
>TRBJ1-6|.|.|TRBV5-6
CASSFGLSLHF
TGTGCCAGCAGCTTTGGTTTATCCCTCCACTTT
>TRBJ2-7|.|.|TRBV2
CASRVGARDEQYF
TGTGCCAGCAGGGTGGGGGCAAGGGACGAGCAGTACTTC